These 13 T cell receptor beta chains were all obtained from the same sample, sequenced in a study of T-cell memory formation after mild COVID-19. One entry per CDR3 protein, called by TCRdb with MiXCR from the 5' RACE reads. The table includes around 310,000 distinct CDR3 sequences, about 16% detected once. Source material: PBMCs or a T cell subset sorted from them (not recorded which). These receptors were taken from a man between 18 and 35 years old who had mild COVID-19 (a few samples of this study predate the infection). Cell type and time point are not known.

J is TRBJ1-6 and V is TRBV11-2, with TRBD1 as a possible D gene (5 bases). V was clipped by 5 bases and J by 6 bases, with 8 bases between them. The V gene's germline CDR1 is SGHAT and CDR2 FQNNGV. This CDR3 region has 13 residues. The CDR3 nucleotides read TGTGCCAGCAGCCGGGACGTTAATTCACCCCTCCACTTT. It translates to CASSRDVNSPLHF.

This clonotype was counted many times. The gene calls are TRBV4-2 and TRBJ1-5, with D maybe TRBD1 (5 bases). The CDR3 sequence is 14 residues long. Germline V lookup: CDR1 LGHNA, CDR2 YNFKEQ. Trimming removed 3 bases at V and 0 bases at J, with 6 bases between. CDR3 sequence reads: CASSHRDSNQPQHF. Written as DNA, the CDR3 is TGTGCCAGCAGCCACAGGGATAGCAATCAGCCCCAGCATTTT.

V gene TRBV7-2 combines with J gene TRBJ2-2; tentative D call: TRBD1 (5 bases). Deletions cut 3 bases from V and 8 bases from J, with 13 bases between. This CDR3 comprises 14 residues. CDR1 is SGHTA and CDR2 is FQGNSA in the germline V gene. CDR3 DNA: TGTGCCAGCAGCTTCGGCAGGGTCTTAGGGGAGCTGTTTTTT. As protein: CASSFGRVLGELFF.

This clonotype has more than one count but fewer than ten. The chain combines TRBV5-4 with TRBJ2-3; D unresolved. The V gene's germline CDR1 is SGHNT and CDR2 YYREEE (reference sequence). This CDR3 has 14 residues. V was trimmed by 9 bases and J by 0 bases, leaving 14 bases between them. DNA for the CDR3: TGTGCCATCGCTGTAGGAGTTAGCACAGATACGCAGTATTTT. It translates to CAIAVGVSTDTQYF.

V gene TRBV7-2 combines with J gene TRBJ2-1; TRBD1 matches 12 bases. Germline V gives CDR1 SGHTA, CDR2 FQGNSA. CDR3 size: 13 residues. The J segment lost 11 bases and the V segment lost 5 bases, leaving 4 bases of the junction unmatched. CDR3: CASSPGTGGKQFF. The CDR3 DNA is TGTGCCAGCAGCCCCGGGACAGGGGGCAAGCAGTTCTTC.

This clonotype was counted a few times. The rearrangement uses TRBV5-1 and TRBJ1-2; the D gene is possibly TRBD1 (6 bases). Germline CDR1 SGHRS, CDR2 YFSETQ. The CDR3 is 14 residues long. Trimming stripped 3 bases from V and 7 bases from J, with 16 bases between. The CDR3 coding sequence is TGCGCCAGCAGCTACCAAGGGGGTGAGGGTGGCTACACCTTC. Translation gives CASSYQGGEGGYTF.

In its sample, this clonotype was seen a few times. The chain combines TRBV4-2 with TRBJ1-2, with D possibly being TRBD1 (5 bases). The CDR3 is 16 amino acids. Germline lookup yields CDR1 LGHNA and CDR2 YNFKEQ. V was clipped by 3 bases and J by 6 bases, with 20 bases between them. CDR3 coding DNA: TGTGCCAGCAGCCAGAAAGACAGACAAAAATCTAATGGCTACACCTTC. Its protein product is CASSQKDRQKSNGYTF.

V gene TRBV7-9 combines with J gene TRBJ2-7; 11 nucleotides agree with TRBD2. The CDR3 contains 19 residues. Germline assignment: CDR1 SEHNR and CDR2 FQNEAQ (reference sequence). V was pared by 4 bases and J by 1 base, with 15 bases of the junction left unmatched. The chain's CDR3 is CASSSPNLAGGFRSYEQYF. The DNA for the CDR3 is TGTGCCAGCAGCTCGCCAAATCTAGCGGGGGGATTCCGTTCCTACGAGCAGTACTTC. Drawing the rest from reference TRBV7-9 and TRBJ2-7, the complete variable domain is DTGVSQNPRHKITKRGQNVTFRCDPISEHNRLYWYRQTLGQGPEFLTYFQNEAQLEKSRLLSDRFSAERPKGSFSTLEIQRTEQGDSAMYLCASSSPNLAGGFRSYEQYFGPGTRLTVT.

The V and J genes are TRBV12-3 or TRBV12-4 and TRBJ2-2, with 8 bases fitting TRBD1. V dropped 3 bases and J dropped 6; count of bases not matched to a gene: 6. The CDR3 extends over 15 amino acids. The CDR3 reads CASSLGQVFAGELFF. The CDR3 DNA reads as TGTGCCAGCAGTTTGGGACAGGTCTTCGCCGGGGAGCTGTTTTTT.

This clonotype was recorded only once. The CDR3, as DNA: TGTGCCAGCAGCACGACAGGTATTTACGAGCAGTACGTC. Translating gives CASSTTGIYEQYV. The chain recombines TRBV6-1 with TRBJ2-7; D may be TRBD1 (6 bases). Trimming left V 6 bases short and J 4 bases short, with 13 bases between. The V gene's germline CDR1 is MNHNS and CDR2 SASEGT. CDR3 size: 13 residues.

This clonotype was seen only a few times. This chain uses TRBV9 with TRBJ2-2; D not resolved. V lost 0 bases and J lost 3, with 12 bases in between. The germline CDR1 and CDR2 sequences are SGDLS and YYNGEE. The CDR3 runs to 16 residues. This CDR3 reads CASSVVRFADTGELFF. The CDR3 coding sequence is TGTGCCAGCAGCGTAGTCAGGTTTGCGGACACCGGGGAGCTGTTTTTT.

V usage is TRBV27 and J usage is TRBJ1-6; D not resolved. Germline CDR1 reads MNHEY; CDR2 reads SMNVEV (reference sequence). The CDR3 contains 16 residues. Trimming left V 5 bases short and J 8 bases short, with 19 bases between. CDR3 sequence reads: CASSDWAASLYSPLHF. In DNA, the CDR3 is TGTGCCAGCAGTGACTGGGCGGCGTCGCTCTATTCACCCCTCCACTTT.

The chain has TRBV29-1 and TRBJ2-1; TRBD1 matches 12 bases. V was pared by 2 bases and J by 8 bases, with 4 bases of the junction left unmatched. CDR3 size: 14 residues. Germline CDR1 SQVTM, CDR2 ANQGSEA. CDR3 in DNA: TGCAGCGTTGAAACGGGACAGGGGGCTGATGAGCAGTTCTTC. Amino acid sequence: CSVETGQGADEQFF.